The 31 T cell receptor beta chains in this list originate from one sample, sequenced in a study of T cells in Graves' hyperthyroidism and ophthalmopathy. The investigators amplified TCR beta CDR3 regions from RNA transcripts. HTBI primers were used for first-round RT-PCR of the TCR CDR3. In TCRdb, the multiplex PCR reads were re-called with MiXCR into one record per CDR3 protein. The sample contains about 370,000 distinct CDR3 sequences, roughly 15% of which appear only once. Sequenced material: blood. These receptors all come from a woman aged 55-69 years with Graves' ophthalmopathy.

This clonotype was recorded at least ten times. The CDR3 here is CASSSSGGDYNEQFF. CDR3 coding DNA: TGTGCCAGCAGCTCTAGCGGGGGAGATTACAATGAGCAGTTCTTC. The genes are TRBV7-9 and TRBJ2-1; TRBD2 matches 10 bases. Germline loops: CDR1 SEHNR, CDR2 FQNEAQ (reference sequence). This CDR3 has 15 amino acids. V gave up 4 bases and J gave up 4 bases; unmatched junction bases: 4.

This clonotype has a count of ten or more. The chain uses TRBV2 and TRBJ2-7, with D possibly being TRBD1 or TRBD2 (6 bases each). V was clipped by 3 bases and J by 3 bases, with 18 bases between them. From germline, CDR1 is SNHLY and CDR2 FYNNEI. CDR3 length equals 16 residues. The CDR3 reads CASSEALGGQNYEQYF. The CDR3 DNA sequence: TGTGCCAGCAGTGAGGCCTTGGGGGGACAAAACTACGAGCAGTACTTC.

There are many counts of this clonotype. The V and J genes are TRBV11-2 and TRBJ2-7, with TRBD2 matching over 12 bases. This CDR3 is built from 16 residues. The J segment lost 7 bases and the V segment lost 2 bases, leaving 9 bases of the junction unmatched. Per germline, CDR1 SGHAT and CDR2 FQNNGV. DNA for the CDR3: TGTGCCAGCAGCTTACGAGGACTAGCGGGACCCGAGGAGCAGTACTTC. This sequence encodes CASSLRGLAGPEEQYF.

This clonotype was counted only a few times. The chain employs TRBV6-1 and TRBJ2-1; 10 bases line up with TRBD2. Germline CDR1 reads MNHNS; CDR2 reads SASEGT. The length of the CDR3 is 17 residues. The J segment lost 10 bases and the V segment lost 5 bases, leaving 17 bases of the junction unmatched. The CDR3 loop is CASSRWGGTSEGAEQFF. In DNA form, the CDR3 reads TGTGCCAGCAGTCGCTGGGGGGGGACTAGCGAAGGGGCCGAGCAGTTCTTC.

This clonotype appeared many times. CDR3 coding DNA: TGCAGTGCTAGAGACAGGGGGCGATCCACTGAGCAGTTCTTC. Translation: CSARDRGRSTEQFF. J is TRBJ2-1 and V is TRBV20-1; 8 nucleotides agree with TRBD1. CDR1 is DFQATT, CDR2 SNEGSKA, per germline (reference sequence). The CDR3 has 14 amino acids. The J segment lost 9 bases and the V segment lost 0 bases, leaving 7 bases of the junction unmatched.

With regard to this clonotype: The conserved phenylalanine or tryptophan normally closing the CDR3 is absent here, so this likely arose from a read error. This chain connects TRBV5-1 to TRBJ2-7, with D possibly matching TRBD1 (5 bases). The length of the CDR3 is 14 residues. Trimming stripped 0 bases from V and 0 bases from J, with 7 bases between. Germline CDR1 and CDR2: SGHRS and YFSETQ. The CDR3 bases are TGCGCCAGCAGCTTGGACAGGCGCTCCTACGAGCAGTACTCC. Translating gives CASSLDRRSYEQYS.

This clonotype occurred many times. The chain couples TRBV5-1 to TRBJ2-2; 9 nucleotides line up with TRBD1. Germline CDR1 is SGHRS and CDR2 is YFSETQ. J gave up 6 bases and V 0 bases, and 6 bases lay outside the gene matches. The CDR3 is 16 amino acids. The CDR3 DNA reads TGCGCCAGCAGCTTGGGGGACAGGGAGGTCGCCGGGGAGCTGTTTTTT. Its protein is CASSLGDREVAGELFF. The full variable domain, completed using reference TRBV5-1 and TRBJ2-2, is KAGVTQTPRYLIKTRGQQVTLSCSPISGHRSVSWYQQTPGQGLQFLFEYFSETQRNKGNFPGRFSGRQFSNSRSEMNVSTLELGDSALYLCASSLGDREVAGELFFGEGSRLTVL.

This clonotype was counted a few times. The chain uses TRBV20-1 and TRBJ2-2; TRBD2 matches at 12 bases. V gave up 0 bases and J gave up 2 bases; unmatched junction bases: 4. Germline CDR1 and CDR2: DFQATT and SNEGSKA (reference sequence). There are 17 residues in the CDR3. The DNA for the CDR3 is TGCAGTGCTAGAGATGCTAGCGGGAGGGCTAACACCGGGGAGCTGTTTTTT. It translates to CSARDASGRANTGELFF.

This chain uses TRBV12-3 or TRBV12-4 with TRBJ1-4; D is possibly TRBD1 (6 bases). This CDR3 has 13 residues. V lost 7 bases and J 6 bases, leaving 12 bases between the germline ends. For the CDR3, the DNA is TGTGCCAGCACGGGGACAAATCATGAAAAACTGTTTTTT. Encoded protein: CASTGTNHEKLFF.

This clonotype was counted many times. The chain uses TRBV20-1 and TRBJ2-7; TRBD2 aligns across 11 bases. V lost 7 bases, J lost 1 base, and 15 bases stayed unmatched. The CDR3 extends over 17 amino acids. Germline V gives CDR1 DFQATT, CDR2 SNEGSKA (reference sequence). The CDR3 DNA reads TGCAGTGTTAACGGGGGACTAGCGGAAGATAGGTCCTACGAGCAGTACTTC. This gives the protein CSVNGGLAEDRSYEQYF.

This CDR3 is CAQGRAGTDQETQYF. The CDR3 DNA follows: TGTGCCCAGGGGAGGGCCGGGACGGACCAAGAGACCCAGTACTTC. This sequence joins TRBV11-2 and TRBJ2-5; a weak D match, TRBD2 (7 bases). The CDR3 is made up of 15 amino acids. CDR1 SGHAT and CDR2 FQNNGV come from the germline V gene. V shed 11 bases and J shed 0 bases, with 19 bases lying between them.

This clonotype has ten or more counts. The V and J genes are TRBV7-2 and TRBJ2-1; 12 positions agree with TRBD2. Trimming at V came to 3 bases and at J to 10 bases, leaving 4 bases not matched to a gene. Germline V CDR1 and CDR2: SGHTA, FQGNSA. The CDR3 contains 14 residues. This chain's CDR3 is CASSFTSGGLEQFF. CDR3 DNA: TGTGCCAGCAGCTTCACTAGCGGGGGGCTCGAGCAGTTCTTC.

A word on this clonotype: This clone may be a read error of a much larger clone one base away. J is TRBJ2-1 and V is TRBV5-1, with D possibly TRBD1 on 5 matching bases. The CDR3 length is 14 residues. Germline V gene sequence: CDR1 SGHRS, CDR2 YFSETQ. The CDR3 spells CASSLDAGANEQLF. CDR3 in DNA: TGCGCCAGCAGCTTGGACGCTGGGGCGAATGAGCAGCTCTTC.

This chain uses TRBV20-1 with TRBJ2-7, with D possibly being TRBD2 (6 bases). There are 11 residues in the CDR3. Looked up from germline, CDR1 is DFQATT and CDR2 is SNEGSKA (reference sequence). The ends were cut back, 6 bases at V and 6 bases at J, with 12 bases in the middle. CDR3 DNA: TGCAGTGCCCAAGGAGGGGCCGAGCAGTACTTC. It codes for CSAQGGAEQYF.

This clonotype was detected many times. DNA of the CDR3: TGCGCCAGCAGCTTGGACGGGACAGGTCAAGAGACCCAGTACTTC. It codes for CASSLDGTGQETQYF. J is TRBJ2-5 and V is TRBV5-1; 8 bases are shared with TRBD1. The V gene end was trimmed by 0 bases and the J gene end by 2 bases; junction bases not matched to a gene: 3. CDR1 is SGHRS and CDR2 is YFSETQ in the germline V gene. The CDR3 runs to 15 residues.

The chain recombines TRBV27 with TRBJ2-3, with 14 bases that match TRBD2. V shed 4 bases and J 0 bases; nucleotides not matched to a gene: 6. The CDR3 contains 18 residues. CDR1 and CDR2 from the germline V gene are MNHEY and SMNVEV (reference sequence). Written as DNA, the CDR3 is TGTGCCAGCAGTTCCAGACTAGCGGGAGGGCCAAGCACAGATACGCAGTATTTT. The encoded protein is CASSSRLAGGPSTDTQYF.

The genes are TRBV30 and TRBJ2-4; possibly TRBD2 for D (5 bases). V lost 5 bases and J 6 bases, leaving 14 bases between the germline ends. The CDR3 loop spans 13 amino acids. Germline-derived CDR1 and CDR2 are GTSNPN and SVGIG (reference sequence). CDR3 in amino acids: CAWWVGRVNIQYF. The CDR3 DNA is TGTGCCTGGTGGGTCGGGCGGGTAAACATTCAGTACTTC.

This clonotype has ten or more counts. The CDR3 loop is CASSPPGLNTEAFF. The CDR3 coding sequence is TGTGCCAGCTCACCACCAGGGTTGAACACTGAAGCTTTCTTT. The rearrangement uses TRBV18 and TRBJ1-1, with unresolved D. The CDR3 is 14 residues long. Trimming stripped 0 bases from V and 0 bases from J, with 5 bases between. Germline assignment: CDR1 KGHSH and CDR2 LQKENI. Supplemented by reference TRBV18 and TRBJ1-1, the full variable domain reads NAGVMQNPRHLVRRRGQEARLRCSPMKGHSHVYWYRQLPEEGLKFMVYLQKENIIDESGMPKERFSAEFPKEGPSILRIQQVVRGDSAAYFCASSPPGLNTEAFFGQGTRLTVV.

The chain employs TRBV19 and TRBJ1-6, with 9 nucleotides matching TRBD1. The CDR3 is 16 amino acids. From germline, CDR1 is LNHDA and CDR2 SQIVND (reference sequence). Trimming at V came to 5 bases and at J to 5 bases, leaving 7 bases not matched to a gene. CDR3 sequence (DNA): TGTGCCAGTAGTCACCCGGGACAGGGCGATAATTCACCCCTCCACTTT. Translated: CASSHPGQGDNSPLHF.

This sequence joins TRBV19 and TRBJ1-5; D is uncertain. This CDR3 has 15 residues. V lost 2 bases to trimming and J lost 0 bases, with 8 bases between them. The germline V gene has CDR1 LNHDA and CDR2 SQIVND (reference sequence). The chain's CDR3 is CASSIYEGSNQPQHF. The CDR3 nucleotides read TGTGCCAGTAGTATATACGAAGGTAGCAATCAGCCCCAGCATTTT.

At least ten counts were recorded for this clonotype. The gene calls are TRBV30 and TRBJ2-7; D ambiguous. CDR1 GTSNPN and CDR2 SVGIG come from the germline V gene (reference sequence). The CDR3 spans 13 residues. With 3 bases removed from V and 6 bases from J, the gap between germline ends came to 15 bases. The CDR3, as DNA: TGTGCCTGGAGGGCTAGTTGGGCGGCCGAGCAGTACTTC. Its translation is CAWRASWAAEQYF. The full variable domain, its missing parts supplied by reference TRBV30 and TRBJ2-7, is SQTIHQWPATLVQPVGSPLSLECTVEGTSNPNLYWYRQAAGRGLQLLFYSVGIGQISSEVPQNLSASRPQDRQFILSSKKLLLSDSGFYLCAWRASWAAEQYFGPGTRLTVT.

The rearrangement uses TRBV28 and TRBJ2-3, with D possibly matching TRBD2 (6 bases). This CDR3 is built from 16 residues. The V gene lost 5 bases and the J gene lost 3 bases, with 18 bases spanning the gap. Looked up from germline, CDR1 is MDHEN and CDR2 is SYDVKM. CDR3 residues: CASSARLGIRTDTQYF. The CDR3 DNA reads TGTGCCAGCAGTGCGCGACTAGGAATTAGAACAGATACGCAGTATTTT. Using reference TRBV28 and TRBJ2-3 for the parts outside the CDR3, the full variable domain is DVKVTQSSRYLVKRTGEKVFLECVQDMDHENMFWYRQDPGLGLRLIYFSYDVKMKEKGDIPEGYSVSREKKERFSLILESASTNQTSMYLCASSARLGIRTDTQYFGPGTRLTVL.

This clonotype was observed many times. The V call is TRBV20-1, the J call TRBJ2-1; 7 bases line up with TRBD2. The V segment lost 0 bases and the J segment 0 bases; nucleotides outside the gene matches: 8. The CDR3 is made up of 17 amino acids. CDR1 and CDR2 from the germline V gene are DFQATT and SNEGSKA (reference sequence). This CDR3 reads CSARDGLAASSYNEQFF. The CDR3 DNA reads as TGCAGTGCTAGAGATGGGCTAGCGGCCAGCTCCTACAATGAGCAGTTCTTC.

Ten or more counts support this clonotype. The genes are TRBV6-1 and TRBJ2-1; TRBD2 aligns across 7 bases. Losses at the gene ends were 6 bases for V and 0 bases for J; bases not matched to a gene: 14. CDR3 length: 18 residues. Germline V gene lookup returns CDR1 MNHNS and CDR2 SASEGT. The CDR3 DNA sequence: TGTGCCAGCAGCCTAAATCCTAGCGGACCATTCTCCTACAATGAGCAGTTCTTC. Its translation: CASSLNPSGPFSYNEQFF.

The chain is built from TRBV11-2 and TRBJ1-6, with D perhaps TRBD1 (6 bases). Trimming pared 5 bases from V and 8 bases from J, leaving 16 bases between. CDR1 and CDR2 (germline): SGHAT, FQNNGV. CDR3 length: 15 amino acids. The CDR3 loop reads CASSPEGGPYSPLHF. DNA of the CDR3: TGTGCCAGCAGCCCGGAAGGGGGGCCCTATTCACCCCTCCACTTT.

V gene TRBV18 combines with J gene TRBJ2-5, with D uncertain. The CDR3 is 15 residues long. Germline values: CDR1 KGHSH, CDR2 LQKENI. Trimming shortened V by 0 bases and J by 4 bases, and 12 bases separated the two germline ends. CDR3 sequence: CASSPPSRSRETQYF. CDR3 nucleotide sequence: TGTGCCAGCTCACCACCTTCTCGAAGTCGAGAGACCCAGTACTTC.

There are a few counts of this clonotype. A much larger clone is a single base away; this may be a read error. The chain links TRBV28 to TRBJ2-1; D is undetermined. This CDR3 is 13 amino acids long. Germline CDR1 reads MDHEN; CDR2 reads SYDVKM. The CDR3: CDSSLDTNNEQFF. The CDR3 DNA follows: TGTGACAGCAGTTTGGATACAAACAATGAGCAGTTCTTC.

V gene TRBV18 combines with J gene TRBJ1-1; 8 nucleotides line up with TRBD1. The trim removed 3 bases at V and 4 bases at J, leaving 4 bases unmatched. Germline assignment: CDR1 KGHSH and CDR2 LQKENI. CDR3 length equals 14 residues. Written as DNA, the CDR3 is TGTGCCAGCTCACCCCTTCAGGGGGCCACTGAAGCTTTCTTT. As protein: CASSPLQGATEAFF.

The chain couples TRBV12-3 or TRBV12-4 to TRBJ2-1; 7 bases are shared with TRBD2. The ends lost 6 bases at V and 11 bases at J; junction bases unmatched: 19. The CDR3 runs 16 residues. The CDR3 sequence: CASSLITGTMDDKQFF. CDR3 DNA sequence: TGTGCCAGCAGCCTTATTACCGGGACTATGGATGATAAGCAGTTCTTC.

In its sample, this clonotype was seen many times. J is TRBJ1-6 and V is TRBV7-2, with D uncertain. The CDR3 sequence is 15 residues long. Germline V lookup: CDR1 SGHTA, CDR2 FQGNSA. Trimming cost V 2 bases and J 5 bases, with 10 bases left between them. In nucleotides, the CDR3 is TGTGCCAGCAGCTTACTGGGGTCGAATAATTCACCCCTCCACTTT. This codes for CASSLLGSNNSPLHF.

This clonotype was seen a handful of times. The J gene is TRBJ1-2, the V gene TRBV27; D ambiguous. V gave up 4 bases and J gave up 4 bases, with 13 bases separating them. CDR3 size: 14 residues. CDR1 and CDR2 from the germline V gene are MNHEY and SMNVEV (reference sequence). The CDR3 DNA follows: TGTGCCAGCAGTTGGCGGGATACCGGCTATGGCTACACCTTC. The encoded protein is CASSWRDTGYGYTF.